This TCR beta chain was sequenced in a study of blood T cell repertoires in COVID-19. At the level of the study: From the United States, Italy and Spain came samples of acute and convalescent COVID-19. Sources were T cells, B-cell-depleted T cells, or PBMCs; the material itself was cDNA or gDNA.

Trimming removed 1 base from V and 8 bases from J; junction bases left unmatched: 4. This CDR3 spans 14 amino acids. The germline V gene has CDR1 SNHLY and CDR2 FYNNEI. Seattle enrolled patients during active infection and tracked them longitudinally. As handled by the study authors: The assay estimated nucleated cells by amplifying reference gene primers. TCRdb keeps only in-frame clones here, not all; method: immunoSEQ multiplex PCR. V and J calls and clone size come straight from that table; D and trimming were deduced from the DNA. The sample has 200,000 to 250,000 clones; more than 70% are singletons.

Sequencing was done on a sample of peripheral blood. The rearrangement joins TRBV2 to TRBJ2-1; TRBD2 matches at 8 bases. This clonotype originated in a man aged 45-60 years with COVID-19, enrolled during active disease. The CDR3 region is CASSEGAGVDEQFF. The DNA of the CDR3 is TGTGCCAGCAGTGAAGGAGCGGGAGTGGATGAGCAGTTCTTC.